This TCR beta chain was sequenced for a study of spatial heterogeneity in lung cancer. Study-wide background: The study observed each unique TCR and UMI combination more than ten times on average in raw reads.

About this clonotype itself: The antigen remains undetermined. Little can be read into the size of this beta chain, an off-target read in a library designed for alpha chains.

Notes on the study in general: Ubiquitous, expanded tumor-derived TCRs were more frequently observed in blood at resection than at follow-up.

The time point here: sample taken at primary tumor resection. Material for sequencing was whole RNA from tumor, nontumor lung or frozen PBMC, left unsorted. The roughly 79 donors had untreated early-stage non-small cell lung cancer. Each molecule of TCR cDNA was tagged with one unique molecular identifier. Via MiXCR, TCRdb re-called the 5' RACE reads, giving one row per CDR3 protein. The sample comprises about 7,800 distinct CDR3 sequences, 7.5% to 10% of which are singletons, and 45% to 50% rests with the top ten. The CDR3 totals 14 residues. With V trimmed by 1 base and J by 7 bases, 2 bases remained unmatched. From germline, CDR1 is MNHNS and CDR2 SASEGT.

The sample in question was PBMCs, obtained at surgery. This rearrangement joins TRBV6-1 to TRBJ1-5; 9 bases agree with TRBD1. This TCR derives from a male donor with early-stage non-small cell lung cancer. The CDR3 DNA reads as TGTGCCAGCAGTGAAGGACAGGGGGGACAGCCCCAGCATTTT. Amino acid sequence: CASSEGQGGQPQHF.